A single sample gave rise to the 31 T cell receptor beta chains below, sequenced in a study of beta chain features in type 1 diabetes. Study-level points and caveats: Researchers report that Type 1 diabetes patients had moderately but significantly shorter TCRB CDR3s across all four CD4+ subsets.

No antigen is known for these receptors. Expressed TCRB transcripts were sequenced after all isolated RNA was converted to cDNA. Assay used: immunoSEQ multiplex PCR; TCRdb lists only in-frame clones, some missing. This table holds 150,000 to 200,000 clones, over 55% found once. Sequencing used naive CD4+ T cells from blood. These receptors were taken from a man under 40 with type 1 diabetes.

The chain couples TRBV15 to TRBJ1-6; a weak D match, TRBD1 (5 bases). CDR1 LNHNV and CDR2 YYDKDF come from the germline V gene (reference sequence). The CDR3 spans 15 residues. V lost 0 bases and J lost 7, with 10 bases in between. CDR3 in amino acids: CATSRDQGGNSPLHF. The CDR3, as DNA: TGTGCCACCAGCAGAGATCAGGGAGGGAATTCACCCCTCCACTTT.

This chain links TRBV7-2 with TRBJ1-1, with a possible D match to TRBD1 (5 bases). V lost 3 bases, J lost 2 bases, and 16 bases lay in between. Germline CDR1 is SGHTA and CDR2 is FQGNSA. The CDR3 is 16 amino acids. CDR3 sequence (DNA): TGTGCCAGCAGCTTCCAAGAGGTCAGGGCTAACACTGAAGCTTTCTTT. Residues: CASSFQEVRANTEAFF.

This clone was picked up a small number of times. Other DNA variants within this sample encode the same CDR3. The chain employs TRBV30 and TRBJ1-2; perhaps TRBD1 as D (5 bases). The V gene lost 2 bases and the J gene lost 4 bases, with 8 bases spanning the gap. From germline, CDR1 is GTSNPN and CDR2 SVGIG (reference sequence). CDR3 size: 12 residues. The DNA of the CDR3 is TGTGCCTGGAGTTTAACAGGCTATGGCTACACCTTC. Amino acid sequence: CAWSLTGYGYTF.

This chain links TRBV5-6 with TRBJ2-5, with D perhaps assigned TRBD1 or TRBD2 (5 bases each). This CDR3 contains 13 residues. The V and J ends lost 4 bases and 4 bases respectively, with 11 bases between them. Germline CDR1 reads SGHDT; CDR2 reads YYEEEE. The CDR3 bases are TGTGCCAGCAGCATTACGGGGCCAGAGACCCAGTACTTC. It yields the protein CASSITGPETQYF.

The V call is TRBV6-6, the J call TRBJ2-1; D is perhaps TRBD2 (5 bases). Germline V gene data show CDR1 as MNHNY and CDR2 as SVGAGI (reference sequence). V gave up 6 bases and J gave up 5 bases, with 14 bases separating them. The CDR3 has 14 amino acids. CDR3 in amino acids: CASRLVFGDNEQFF. The CDR3 nucleotides are TGTGCCAGCAGACTAGTATTTGGCGACAATGAGCAGTTCTTC.

The chain combines TRBV5-1 with TRBJ2-3; perhaps TRBD1 as D (5 bases). V lost 1 base and J lost 0, with 6 bases in between. The CDR3 has 14 amino acids. Germline assignment: CDR1 SGHRS and CDR2 YFSETQ. CDR3 amino acids: CASSLPGSTDTQYF. CDR3 coding DNA: TGCGCCAGCAGCTTGCCAGGGAGCACAGATACGCAGTATTTT.

This clone was detected only once. The DNA of the CDR3 is TGCGCCAGCAGCGGCGGGACGGACAATTCACCCCTCCACTTT. As protein: CASSGGTDNSPLHF. The J gene is TRBJ1-6, the V gene TRBV5-1, with D perhaps TRBD1 (5 bases). Deletions cut 4 bases from V and 7 bases from J, with 12 bases between. Germline CDR1 and CDR2: SGHRS and YFSETQ. The CDR3 has 14 amino acids.

This clone occurred a few times. This chain joins TRBV29-1 and TRBJ2-3, with 9 bases identical to TRBD1. CDR3 length: 15 residues. Trimming removed 5 bases from V and 1 base from J; junction bases left unmatched: 7. Germline lookup yields CDR1 SQVTM and CDR2 ANQGSEA. CDR3 amino acids: CSVPSGDRGTDTQYF. The CDR3 DNA follows: TGCAGCGTTCCCTCAGGGGACAGGGGCACAGATACGCAGTATTTT.

This chain joins TRBV4-3 and TRBJ2-1; 10 bases align to TRBD2. J gave up 10 bases and V 1 base, and 4 bases lay outside the gene matches. CDR1 and CDR2 (germline): LGHNA, YSLEER. This CDR3 has 14 residues. This CDR3 is CASSQGLTSGEQFF. DNA for the CDR3: TGCGCCAGCAGCCAAGGATTGACTAGCGGGGAGCAGTTCTTC.

This rearrangement joins TRBV25-1 to TRBJ1-1; 7 nucleotides agree with TRBD1. Germline V gene data show CDR1 as MGHDK and CDR2 as SYGVNS. Germline trimming cut 3 bases from V and 6 bases from J; bases unmatched to any gene: 7. The CDR3 is made up of 14 amino acids. CDR3 residues: CASSDSQGTPEAFF. CDR3 coding DNA: TGTGCCAGCAGTGATTCACAGGGGACTCCTGAAGCTTTCTTT.

The chain combines TRBV14 with TRBJ2-1, with a possible D match to TRBD1 (6 bases). This CDR3 has 15 amino acids. The germline V gene encodes CDR1 SGHDN and CDR2 FVKESK. V lost 2 bases and J lost 6, with 14 bases in between. CDR3: CASSQMAGALNEQFF. CDR3 in DNA: TGTGCCAGCAGCCAAATGGCAGGGGCCCTCAATGAGCAGTTCTTC.

The chain is built from TRBV29-1 and TRBJ2-5; D tentatively fits TRBD1 or TRBD2 (5 bases each). Trimming stripped 2 bases from V and 4 bases from J, with 11 bases between. The CDR3 has 13 residues. Germline CDR1 is SQVTM and CDR2 is ANQGSEA. For the CDR3, the DNA is TGCAGCGTTGAATCTGGGGGTGGAGAGACCCAGTACTTC. Residues: CSVESGGGETQYF.

V and J are TRBV13 and TRBJ2-3, with 11 bases that match TRBD2. The V and J ends lost 5 bases and 5 bases, in that order; junction bases with no gene match: 12. Germline loops: CDR1 PRHDT, CDR2 FYEKMQ (reference sequence). The CDR3 contains 17 residues. DNA of the CDR3: TGTGCCAGCAGCAGAAGACTAGCGGGGTCCAAAGGAGATACGCAGTATTTT. Translating it yields CASSRRLAGSKGDTQYF.

This clone occurred once. V and J are TRBV15 and TRBJ2-4; 7 bases are a match to TRBD1. Trimming took 4 bases from V and 3 from J; bases not matched to a gene: 3. The CDR3 sequence is 14 residues long. The germline V gene encodes CDR1 LNHNV and CDR2 YYDKDF (reference sequence). CDR3 DNA: TGTGCCACCAGCACAGGGACAGTCAAAAACATTCAGTACTTC. Amino acids: CATSTGTVKNIQYF.

The chain carries TRBV9 and TRBJ2-3, with 11 nucleotides matching TRBD2. This CDR3 is built from 15 residues. The V gene's germline CDR1 is SGDLS and CDR2 YYNGEE. Trimming cost V 2 bases and J 4 bases; bases outside gene matches: 3. The CDR3: CASSVRLAGPDTQYF. DNA of the CDR3: TGTGCCAGCAGCGTTCGACTAGCGGGGCCAGATACGCAGTATTTT.

The CDR3 DNA is TGTGCCAGCAGCCCCCGGGCCGACTACAATGAGCAGTTCTTC. It yields the protein CASSPRADYNEQFF. This chain links TRBV7-9 with TRBJ2-1; D remains ambiguous. In germline, CDR1 is SEHNR, CDR2 FQNEAQ (reference sequence). With 5 bases removed from V and 3 bases from J, the gap between germline ends came to 11 bases. The CDR3 runs 14 residues.

This chain links TRBV5-6 with TRBJ2-3; D is ambiguous. The V and J ends lost 4 bases and 2 bases respectively, with 2 bases between them. Looked up from germline, CDR1 is SGHDT and CDR2 is YYEEEE. There are 11 residues in the CDR3. CDR3 residues: CASSTTDTQYF. CDR3 bases: TGTGCCAGCAGCACCACAGATACGCAGTATTTT.

J is TRBJ2-3 and V is TRBV29-1; no firm D call. The V end was cut by 7 bases, the J end by 8 bases, with 19 bases between. From germline, CDR1 is SQVTM and CDR2 ANQGSEA. This CDR3 contains 13 residues. For the CDR3, the DNA is TGCAGCGGCCTGCGTGGGATGCTCGGTACGCAGTATTTT. Protein product: CSGLRGMLGTQYF.

This clone was seen once. The chain is built from TRBV15 and TRBJ2-4; D may be TRBD1 (5 bases). This CDR3 has 18 amino acids. V was pared by 0 bases and J by 3 bases, with 18 bases between. Germline CDR1 and CDR2: LNHNV and YYDKDF (reference sequence). CDR3: CATSRDLGSLRGKNIQYF. DNA of the CDR3: TGTGCCACCAGCAGAGATCTCGGCAGCCTTAGGGGCAAAAACATTCAGTACTTC.

In the case of this clone: Other DNA sequences from this sample encode an identical CDR3 as well. This sequence joins TRBV25-1 and TRBJ2-5; tentatively, D is TRBD2 (5 bases). Trimming removed 3 bases from V and 3 bases from J, with 5 bases in between. Germline values: CDR1 MGHDK, CDR2 SYGVNS. CDR3 length equals 12 residues. The CDR3 protein is CASSEGEETQYF. In nucleotides, the CDR3 is TGTGCCAGCAGTGAGGGAGAAGAGACCCAGTACTTC.

V is TRBV7-9 and J is TRBJ2-3; D is undetermined. CDR1 and CDR2 (germline): SEHNR, FQNEAQ (reference sequence). Trimming took off 1 base at V and 4 bases at J, with 6 bases between the two ends. The length of the CDR3 is 13 residues. CDR3 amino acids: CASSLGSPDTQYF. CDR3 nucleotide sequence: TGTGCCAGCAGCTTAGGTTCCCCAGATACGCAGTATTTT.

This clone was picked up a small number of times. As DNA, the CDR3 is TGTGCCTGGAGTCCGGGACAGGGGCTACTAAATCAGCCCCAGCATTTT. Protein sequence: CAWSPGQGLLNQPQHF. This chain joins TRBV30 and TRBJ1-5; TRBD1 agrees at 10 bases. This CDR3 comprises 16 residues. V lost 2 bases and J lost 4; bases outside the gene matches: 8. CDR1 and CDR2 (germline): GTSNPN, SVGIG (reference sequence).

The gene calls are TRBV29-1 and TRBJ2-5, with D possibly matching TRBD2 (5 bases). The germline V gene has CDR1 SQVTM and CDR2 ANQGSEA. The CDR3 sequence is 13 residues long. V was trimmed by 3 bases and J by 7 bases, leaving 15 bases between them. CDR3 nucleotides: TGCAGCGTTGAGTCTTCAGCGGCAGGGACCCAGTACTTC. As protein: CSVESSAAGTQYF.

This rearrangement joins TRBV30 to TRBJ1-2; perhaps TRBD1 as D (5 bases). Looked up from germline, CDR1 is GTSNPN and CDR2 is SVGIG (reference sequence). The length of the CDR3 is 16 residues. Trimming pared 1 base from V and 2 bases from J, leaving 17 bases between. Here the CDR3 reads CAWSEKGTSMNYGYTF. As DNA, the CDR3 is TGTGCCTGGAGTGAGAAGGGGACCTCCATGAACTATGGCTACACCTTC.

The chain couples TRBV30 to TRBJ2-7; the match to TRBD1 covers 7 bases. The germline CDR1 and CDR2 sequences are GTSNPN and SVGIG (reference sequence). The CDR3 loop spans 13 amino acids. J gave up 2 bases and V 4 bases, and 5 bases lay outside the gene matches. This CDR3 is CAWTTGVTYEQYF. As DNA, the CDR3 is TGTGCCTGGACAACAGGGGTCACCTACGAGCAGTACTTC. Full variable domain (missing parts from reference TRBV30 and TRBJ2-7): SQTIHQWPATLVQPVGSPLSLECTVEGTSNPNLYWYRQAAGRGLQLLFYSVGIGQISSEVPQNLSASRPQDRQFILSSKKLLLSDSGFYLCAWTTGVTYEQYFGPGTRLTVT.

V is TRBV29-1 and J is TRBJ2-6; D is perhaps TRBD2 (5 bases). V was cut by 6 bases and J by 2 bases, with 11 bases left in between. CDR3 size: 14 residues. From germline, CDR1 is SQVTM and CDR2 ANQGSEA. The CDR3 DNA follows: TGCAGCGTGGATTGGGGAGCTGGGGCCAACGTCCTGACTTTC. It translates to CSVDWGAGANVLTF. The whole variable domain, filled in from reference TRBV29-1 and TRBJ2-6, reads SAVISQKPSRDICQRGTSLTIQCQVDSQVTMMFWYRQQPGQSLTLIATANQGSEATYESGFVIDKFPISRPNLTFSTLTVSNMSPEDSSIYLCSVDWGAGANVLTFGAGSRLTVL.

The gene calls are TRBV30 and TRBJ1-1; D not resolved. The germline gives CDR1 GTSNPN, CDR2 SVGIG (reference sequence). V lost 1 base and J lost 0, with 9 bases in between. The CDR3 has 14 residues. This CDR3 is CAWSGLGVNTEAFF. In nucleotides, the CDR3 is TGTGCCTGGAGTGGGCTTGGGGTGAACACTGAAGCTTTCTTT.

The J gene is TRBJ1-1, the V gene TRBV28; D call uncertain. This CDR3 region has 12 residues. CDR1 and CDR2 (germline): MDHEN, SYDVKM. Trimming removed 8 bases at V and 13 bases at J, with 20 bases between. CDR3 in DNA: TGTGCCAGCCAGAGGGCCCTAAAAGGTGGTTTCTTT. Encoded protein: CASQRALKGGFF.

The CDR3 DNA reads as TGTGCCAGCAGTAAGCTTCAGGGAAATAATGAGCAGTTCTTC. Its protein is CASSKLQGNNEQFF. The chain recombines TRBV5-6 with TRBJ2-1; D might be TRBD1 (5 bases). Trimming stripped 5 bases from V and 7 bases from J, with 16 bases between. The CDR3 contains 14 residues. CDR1 SGHDT and CDR2 YYEEEE come from the germline V gene.

The chain is built from TRBV11-2 and TRBJ2-3; no reliable D call. Germline CDR1 is SGHAT and CDR2 is FQNNGV. With 3 bases removed from V and 3 bases from J, the gap between germline ends came to 4 bases. This CDR3 contains 12 residues. CDR3 nucleotides: TGTGCCAGCAGCTTCGGTACAGATACGCAGTATTTT. Translating gives CASSFGTDTQYF.

The V call is TRBV29-1, the J call TRBJ2-3; D unresolved. The germline V gene encodes CDR1 SQVTM and CDR2 ANQGSEA. The CDR3 has 12 amino acids. V dropped 4 bases and J dropped 4 bases, with 9 bases sitting between them. The CDR3: CSVGWAADTQYF. The CDR3 DNA is TGCAGCGTTGGTTGGGCCGCAGATACGCAGTATTTT.